This T cell receptor beta chain was sequenced in a study of blood T cell repertoires in COVID-19. Overall study context: The study drew acute and convalescent COVID-19 samples from the United States, Italy and Spain. The analysed material was cDNA or gDNA that came from T cells, B-cell-depleted T cells, or PBMCs.

This clone was seen a few times. The repertoire was sequenced with immunoSEQ multiplex PCR; TCRdb's copy has only in-frame clones and lacks some. The table includes approximately 170,000 clones, 82% detected once. Germline V gene lookup returns CDR1 KGHSH and CDR2 LQKENI. Trimming left V 0 bases short and J 4 bases short, with 12 bases between. The CDR3 totals 15 residues. The receptor was derived from an elderly woman with active or convalescent COVID-19. Sequenced material: peripheral blood. This chain uses TRBV18 with TRBJ1-2; TRBD1 is a possible D gene (5 bases). The CDR3 DNA follows: TGTGCCAGCTCACCACCGGGCAGGGAAGGCTATGGCTACACCTTC. This encodes CASSPPGREGYGYTF.